These 15 T cell receptor beta chains originate from one sample sequenced in a study of beta chain features in type 1 diabetes. Study observations and caveats: In every one of the four CD4+ subsets, TCRB CDR3s were moderately but significantly shorter in Type 1 diabetes patients.

As every portion of the isolated RNA was reverse transcribed, the sequencing read expressed TCRB transcripts. Sequencing used immunoSEQ multiplex PCR; TCRdb keeps in-frame clones, though not all of them. The sample yields roughly 230,000 clones, 9.5% to 13% seen once. For these receptors, no antigen is known. Sequenced: naive CD4+ T cells from blood. The origin of the receptors is a man aged 25-45 years with type 1 diabetes.

This clone came up a few times. The chain carries TRBV29-1 and TRBJ2-7; weak D call: TRBD2 (5 bases). This CDR3 spans 13 amino acids. The germline V gene has CDR1 SQVTM and CDR2 ANQGSEA. Trimming left V 6 bases short and J 4 bases short, with 16 bases between. The CDR3 DNA is TGCAGCGTAGTAAAATCTTCGGGGTACGAGCAGTACTTC. Amino acids: CSVVKSSGYEQYF.

This clone was seen a few times. CDR3 in DNA: TGTGCCAGCTCACCCATAACAGGTGAAACCCATTCACCCCTCCACTTT. Translating it yields CASSPITGETHSPLHF. The chain has TRBV18 and TRBJ1-6; TRBD1 is a possible D gene (5 bases). V was trimmed by 3 bases and J by 8 bases, leaving 17 bases between them. The V gene's germline CDR1 is KGHSH and CDR2 LQKENI. This CDR3 contains 16 residues.

This clone has a handful of counts. This rearrangement joins TRBV7-9 to TRBJ1-1, with TRBD1 matching over 9 bases. Per the germline V gene, CDR1 is SEHNR and CDR2 is FQNEAQ (reference sequence). Unmatched junction bases numbered 12, after V lost 5 bases and J lost 5 bases. There are 16 residues in the CDR3. CDR3 region: CASSGGQGHPGTEAFF. CDR3 in DNA: TGTGCCAGCAGCGGGGGACAGGGCCATCCTGGGACTGAAGCTTTCTTT. The whole variable domain, filled in from reference TRBV7-9 and TRBJ1-1, reads DTGVSQNPRHKITKRGQNVTFRCDPISEHNRLYWYRQTLGQGPEFLTYFQNEAQLEKSRLLSDRFSAERPKGSFSTLEIQRTEQGDSAMYLCASSGGQGHPGTEAFFGQGTRLTVV.

This clone was found a few times. V and J are TRBV2 and TRBJ2-3; 8 nucleotides match TRBD1. The CDR3 spans 17 residues. V lost 5 bases and J lost 2; bases outside the gene matches: 12. Germline CDR1 reads SNHLY; CDR2 reads FYNNEI. CDR3 loop: CASSLGIRQGLTDTQYF. DNA of the CDR3: TGTGCCAGCAGTTTGGGGATTAGACAGGGGCTCACAGATACGCAGTATTTT. Looking up the rest from reference TRBV2 and TRBJ2-3 gives the full variable domain: EPEVTQTPSHQVTQMGQEVILRCVPISNHLYFYWYRQILGQKVEFLVSFYNNEISEKSEIFDDQFSVERPDGSNFTLKIRSTKLEDSAMYFCASSLGIRQGLTDTQYFGPGTRLTVL.

The rearrangement uses TRBV9 and TRBJ2-5; D may be TRBD2 (5 bases). Per the germline V gene, CDR1 is SGDLS and CDR2 is YYNGEE. CDR3 length: 14 amino acids. Trimming removed 4 bases at V and 2 bases at J, with 12 bases between. CDR3 nucleotides: TGTGCCAGCAGCCCCCGGGGTCGGCAAGAGACCCAGTACTTC. Protein: CASSPRGRQETQYF.

The chain is built from TRBV6-5 and TRBJ2-1, with TRBD1 identical over 9 bases. The CDR3 consists of 15 residues. CDR1 and CDR2 (germline): MNHEY, SVGAGI. Trimming took 6 bases from V and 6 from J; bases not matched to a gene: 9. CDR3: CASRTGTGSVNEQFF. DNA for the CDR3: TGTGCCAGCAGAACCGGGACAGGGTCCGTCAATGAGCAGTTCTTC.

This clone was observed a handful of times. The chain combines TRBV18 with TRBJ2-7; tentative D call: TRBD1 (6 bases). This CDR3 has 17 residues. Trimming left V 0 bases short and J 0 bases short, with 15 bases between. The germline CDR1 and CDR2 sequences are KGHSH and LQKENI. DNA of the CDR3: TGTGCCAGCTCACCACCCTCTGGACAGATGGACTCCTACGAGCAGTACTTC. It translates to CASSPPSGQMDSYEQYF. The full variable domain, its missing parts supplied by reference TRBV18 and TRBJ2-7, is NAGVMQNPRHLVRRRGQEARLRCSPMKGHSHVYWYRQLPEEGLKFMVYLQKENIIDESGMPKERFSAEFPKEGPSILRIQQVVRGDSAAYFCASSPPSGQMDSYEQYFGPGTRLTVT.

This chain joins TRBV5-1 and TRBJ2-2; D is perhaps TRBD1 (6 bases). Trimming stripped 4 bases from V and 0 bases from J, with 13 bases between. This CDR3 comprises 16 residues. Looked up from germline, CDR1 is SGHRS and CDR2 is YFSETQ. The CDR3 sequence: CASSVGHLANTGELFF. The DNA of the CDR3 is TGCGCCAGCAGCGTGGGACACCTCGCGAACACCGGGGAGCTGTTTTTT.

In its sample, this clone was seen a few times. The genes are TRBV27 and TRBJ1-1; D not certain. V dropped 4 bases and J dropped 4 bases, with 16 bases sitting between them. There are 15 residues in the CDR3. CDR1 and CDR2 from the germline V gene are MNHEY and SMNVEV (reference sequence). The CDR3 nucleotides are TGTGCCAGCAGTTCCCGAAAGCGACGGGGCACTGAAGCTTTCTTT. It specifies CASSSRKRRGTEAFF.

This clone was observed a few times. V gene TRBV10-3 combines with J gene TRBJ2-1; TRBD1 is a possible D gene (6 bases). Germline V lookup: CDR1 ENHRY, CDR2 SYGVKD. The CDR3 extends over 11 amino acids. The germline V and J ends were trimmed by 6 bases and 6 bases, with 6 bases remaining between them. The CDR3 region is CAIRGGNEQFF. The CDR3 DNA is TGTGCCATCAGAGGGGGCAATGAGCAGTTCTTC.

This clone was seen a handful of times. CDR3 residues: CASSMWRQGRNEQYF. The CDR3 coding sequence is TGTGCCAGTAGTATGTGGAGACAGGGGCGGAACGAGCAGTACTTC. This sequence joins TRBV19 and TRBJ2-5; 8 bases agree with TRBD1. The J call may be in error: the DNA end matches TRBJ2-7 better. The CDR3 is 15 amino acids. The germline V gene encodes CDR1 LNHDA and CDR2 SQIVND (reference sequence).

This clone appeared a few times. The CDR3 nucleotides read TGTGCCATCAAAGCTAGCGGGCGGGACACCGGGGAGCTGTTTTTT. It translates to CAIKASGRDTGELFF. V is TRBV10-3 and J is TRBJ2-2; 8 bases match TRBD2. CDR3 size: 15 residues. With 7 bases clipped from V and 3 bases from J, the junction kept 7 bases outside the gene matches. Germline V gene lookup returns CDR1 ENHRY and CDR2 SYGVKD.

This clone has just a few counts. The chain joins TRBV9 to TRBJ2-7; 9 positions match TRBD2. This CDR3 comprises 15 residues. Germline assignment: CDR1 SGDLS and CDR2 YYNGEE. The junction had 6 bases not matched to a gene; V was cut back by 0 bases and J by 5 bases. The CDR3 spells CASSVAPSGGNEQYF. CDR3 sequence (DNA): TGTGCCAGCAGCGTAGCTCCAAGCGGGGGGAACGAGCAGTACTTC.

The V and J genes are TRBV11-2 and TRBJ2-4; D call uncertain. This CDR3 region has 12 residues. Germline CDR1 and CDR2: SGHAT and FQNNGV. V dropped 5 bases and J dropped 7 bases, with 9 bases sitting between them. The CDR3, as DNA: TGTGCCAGCAGCCCCGCGGCGAACATTCAGTACTTC. Its translation is CASSPAANIQYF.

The chain is built from TRBV29-1 and TRBJ1-2; 10 positions agree with TRBD1. The CDR3 is 14 residues long. The germline V gene encodes CDR1 SQVTM and CDR2 ANQGSEA. Losses at the gene ends were 6 bases for V and 4 bases for J; bases not matched to a gene: 8. The CDR3 bases are TGCAGCGTGAGGGGACAGGGGAACGGCTATGGCTACACCTTC. It translates to CSVRGQGNGYGYTF.